The 9 T cell receptor beta chains below were found in one sample sequenced in a study of cytomegalovirus exposure and HLA in healthy donors. Only in-frame clones appear in the TCRdb table, and some are missing; sequencing was by immunoSEQ multiplex PCR. The sample yields over 110,000 clones, 80% to 90% seen once. The sequenced material came from PBMCs. These receptor sequences come from a man aged 18 to 29 in good health and CMV-seronegative.

This clone has just a few counts. The gene calls are TRBV29-1 and TRBJ2-7; D gene unclear. This CDR3 is built from 11 residues. V was trimmed by 6 bases and J by 1 base, leaving 7 bases between them. CDR1 and CDR2 from the germline V gene are SQVTM and ANQGSEA. This CDR3 is CSVWQSYEQYF. The CDR3 bases are TGCAGCGTGTGGCAGTCCTACGAGCAGTACTTC.

This chain links TRBV7-6 with TRBJ1-1, with D unclear. V was clipped by 5 bases and J by 4 bases, with 17 bases between them. Germline V lookup: CDR1 SGHVS, CDR2 FNYEAQ. The CDR3 is 15 residues long. CDR3 loop: CASSTPFRVPTEAFF. The DNA for the CDR3 is TGTGCCAGCAGCACCCCCTTTAGAGTCCCCACTGAAGCTTTCTTT.

This clone was found once. This chain links TRBV18 with TRBJ2-5; 9 positions agree with TRBD2. The CDR3 loop spans 17 amino acids. The ends lost 2 bases at V and 5 bases at J; junction bases unmatched: 12. Germline lookup yields CDR1 KGHSH and CDR2 LQKENI. The DNA for the CDR3 is TGTGCCAGCTCACCAAGGCGAAGCGGGGGGATGTGGGAGACCCAGTACTTC. This translates into CASSPRRSGGMWETQYF. Complete variable domain (other parts from reference TRBV18 and TRBJ2-5): NAGVMQNPRHLVRRRGQEARLRCSPMKGHSHVYWYRQLPEEGLKFMVYLQKENIIDESGMPKERFSAEFPKEGPSILRIQQVVRGDSAAYFCASSPRRSGGMWETQYFGPGTRLLVL.

This chain connects TRBV5-1 to TRBJ1-3, with D perhaps matching TRBD1 (5 bases). The CDR3 runs 15 residues. V dropped 4 bases and J dropped 2 bases, with 13 bases sitting between them. The germline gives CDR1 SGHRS, CDR2 YFSETQ. The CDR3 is CASSAGFRAGNTIYF. The CDR3 nucleotides read TGCGCCAGCAGCGCAGGCTTCAGGGCTGGAAACACCATATATTTT.

This rearrangement joins TRBV28 to TRBJ2-7; TRBD2 might be the D (7 bases). Germline V CDR1 and CDR2: MDHEN, SYDVKM. This CDR3 is 15 amino acids long. Between the trimmed V and J ends, which lost 4 bases and 2 bases, there was a span of 15 bases. The CDR3 DNA is TGTGCCAGCAGTTCTTCCACGGGGGGCCCCTACGAGCAGTACTTC. Its translation: CASSSSTGGPYEQYF.

The genes are TRBV7-7 and TRBJ2-5; 12 nucleotides line up with TRBD2. The germline V gene encodes CDR1 SSHAT and CDR2 FNYEAQ (reference sequence). J gave up 5 bases and V 0 bases, and 4 bases lay outside the gene matches. CDR3 length: 16 amino acids. This CDR3 is CASSLATTSGGETQYF. The CDR3 DNA follows: TGTGCCAGCAGCTTAGCTACTACTAGCGGGGGGGAGACCCAGTACTTC.

The chain uses TRBV30 and TRBJ2-7; tentatively, D is TRBD2 (5 bases). Trimming took off 3 bases at V and 4 bases at J, with 10 bases between the two ends. The CDR3 covers 12 residues. Germline V gene sequence: CDR1 GTSNPN, CDR2 SVGIG (reference sequence). In DNA, the CDR3 is TGTGCCTGGAGGCCCAGAGGGTACGAGCAGTACTTC. This gives the protein CAWRPRGYEQYF.

Turning to this clone: The sample has other DNA sequences that encode this CDR3 too. V is TRBV6-1 and J is TRBJ2-3; 9 bases fit TRBD1. From germline, CDR1 is MNHNS and CDR2 SASEGT. There are 13 residues in the CDR3. The trim removed 6 bases at V and 3 bases at J, leaving 1 base unmatched. This chain's CDR3 is CASRDRGTDTQYF. The CDR3 nucleotides are TGTGCCAGCAGGGACAGGGGTACAGATACGCAGTATTTT.

The chain employs TRBV7-9 and TRBJ1-3, with D possibly matching TRBD1 (6 bases). The length of the CDR3 is 13 residues. Germline lookup yields CDR1 SEHNR and CDR2 FQNEAQ (reference sequence). The V gene lost 10 bases and the J gene lost 7 bases, with 17 bases spanning the gap. In DNA, the CDR3 is TGTGCCACAACAGGGAAGGTTGCGAACACCATATATTTT. It yields the protein CATTGKVANTIYF.